This T cell receptor (beta chain) came from a study of cytomegalovirus exposure and HLA in healthy donors. In regard to this clone: As yet, its antigen is unknown.

Primers for the PCR totalled 60 Vbeta and 13 Jbeta. The table came from immunoSEQ multiplex PCR; TCRdb's copy has only in-frame clones and leaves some out. Its table lists 77,000 or so clones. Study-level findings and limits: Sequence variants that were highly shared formed a cluster that was likely a sequencing artifact. Reportedly, diagnosis of cytomegalovirus status by the classifier showed high specificity and sensitivity. About 150 TCR beta chains were listed as cytomegalovirus-associated. Certain indistinguishable V segments, among them TRBV6-2 and TRBV6-3, were excluded.

CDR1 and CDR2 (germline): MNHEY, SMNVEV (reference sequence). This CDR3 spans 14 amino acids. V was cut by 1 base and J by 8 bases, with 12 bases left in between. J is TRBJ2-1 and V is TRBV27, with a tentative D call TRBD1 (5 bases). Sequencing was carried out using PBMCs. The sequence was obtained from a man younger than 45 in good health and CMV-seronegative. CDR3 nucleotide sequence: TGTGCCAGCAGTTTATATCAGGGTTCGGATGAGCAGTTCTTC. Protein sequence: CASSLYQGSDEQFF.